The 19 T cell receptor beta chains listed next were all sequenced from one sample in a study of beta chain features in type 1 diabetes. Points from the study as a whole: Researchers report that Type 1 diabetes patients had moderately but significantly shorter TCRB CDR3s across all four CD4+ subsets.

These receptors' antigens are unknown. The isolated RNA, all of it, was reverse transcribed, so expressed TCRB transcripts were what got sequenced. The method was immunoSEQ multiplex PCR; TCRdb's version includes in-frame clones alone and lacks a portion of them. The data hold about 340,000 clones, with about a tenth observed a single time. Source material: central memory CD4+ T cells from blood. These receptors came from a man between 25 and 39 years old with type 1 diabetes.

Comment on this clone: Other nucleotide sequences in the sample specify the same CDR3. The rearrangement joins TRBV18 to TRBJ2-3, with unresolved D. CDR1 KGHSH and CDR2 LQKENI come from the germline V gene. CDR3 size: 11 residues. V dropped 3 bases and J dropped 6 bases, with 4 bases sitting between them. CDR3 coding DNA: TGTGCCAGCTCACCGGGCGATACGCAGTATTTT. This gives the protein CASSPGDTQYF.

This clone has ten or more counts. Distinct nucleotide sequences in the sample also encode this CDR3. This rearrangement joins TRBV7-9 to TRBJ2-5; D is unresolved. The germline V gene encodes CDR1 SEHNR and CDR2 FQNEAQ (reference sequence). V gave up 1 base and J gave up 4 bases, with 10 bases separating them. The CDR3 has 14 residues. The DNA of the CDR3 is TGTGCCAGCAGCTTAGGAGTGGGCCGAGAGACCCAGTACTTC. Its translation is CASSLGVGRETQYF. The complete variable domain, with remaining parts taken from reference TRBV7-9 and TRBJ2-5, reads DTGVSQNPRHKITKRGQNVTFRCDPISEHNRLYWYRQTLGQGPEFLTYFQNEAQLEKSRLLSDRFSAERPKGSFSTLEIQRTEQGDSAMYLCASSLGVGRETQYFGPGTRLLVL.

This chain joins TRBV6-4 and TRBJ2-1, with TRBD2 identical over 12 bases. V trimming: 4 bases; J trimming: 5 bases; junction bases outside the gene matches: 3. The CDR3 sequence is 15 residues long. The germline V gene has CDR1 MRHNA and CDR2 SNTAGT. CDR3 in amino acids: CASSALAGGHNEQFF. CDR3 coding DNA: TGTGCCAGCAGTGCTCTAGCGGGGGGGCACAATGAGCAGTTCTTC.

This clone was picked up a small number of times. Within the sample, other DNA sequences also encode this same CDR3. CDR3 sequence: CASSAGTGGSPLHF. Here the CDR3 DNA reads TGTGCCAGCAGTGCCGGGACAGGAGGTTCACCCCTCCACTTT. V usage is TRBV6-5 and J usage is TRBJ1-6; 8 bases line up with TRBD1. Germline lookup yields CDR1 MNHEY and CDR2 SVGAGI. The length of the CDR3 is 14 residues. V lost 5 bases, J lost 9 bases, and 6 bases stayed unmatched.

This chain joins TRBV23-1 and TRBJ2-7; the D gene could be TRBD1 or TRBD2 (5 bases each). TRBV23-1 is identified as an open reading frame with a role that is uncertain. Trimming took 7 bases from V and 3 from J, leaving 16 bases between them. This CDR3 has 14 residues. CDR3 sequence: CASTHPGAGYEQYF. The CDR3 nucleotides read TGCGCCAGCACCCATCCCGGGGCGGGCTACGAGCAGTACTTC.

This clone has just a few counts. J is TRBJ2-1 and V is TRBV10-3; possibly TRBD1 or TRBD2 for D (6 bases each). The CDR3 contains 16 residues. Germline V gene data show CDR1 as ENHRY and CDR2 as SYGVKD. V was pared by 5 bases and J by 6 bases, with 20 bases between. CDR3 sequence: CAISPSHREDGNEQFF. CDR3 in DNA: TGTGCCATCAGTCCTTCGCACAGGGAGGATGGCAATGAGCAGTTCTTC.

This clone was recorded a few times. The V gene is TRBV9, the J gene TRBJ2-5; weak D call: TRBD2 (6 bases). Germline loops: CDR1 SGDLS, CDR2 YYNGEE. Trimming pared 0 bases from V and 2 bases from J, leaving 20 bases between. CDR3 length: 18 amino acids. The CDR3 sequence: CASSVGVRASVSQETQYF. The CDR3 nucleotides read TGTGCCAGCAGCGTAGGAGTGAGGGCTAGCGTTTCTCAAGAGACCCAGTACTTC.

This clone occurred a few times. The chain recombines TRBV5-6 with TRBJ1-6; D is unresolved. Deletions cut 7 bases from V and 10 bases from J, with 15 bases between. The CDR3 consists of 13 residues. Germline V gene data show CDR1 as SGHDT and CDR2 as YYEEEE. The CDR3 DNA sequence: TGTGCCAGCCAAGCTTGGAGCGACTCACCCCTCCACTTT. It yields the protein CASQAWSDSPLHF.

Here the CDR3 DNA reads TGCGCCAGCAGTGAGGGGGCCACGCATACGCAGTATTTT. Amino acids: CASSEGATHTQYF. The gene calls are TRBV10-1 and TRBJ2-3, with TRBD1 as a possible D gene (5 bases). The V and J ends lost 2 bases and 7 bases respectively, with 10 bases between them. The germline V gene has CDR1 WNHNN and CDR2 SYGVQD (reference sequence). The CDR3 loop spans 13 amino acids.

This clone was seen more than once but under ten times. The rearrangement links TRBV6-5 to TRBJ1-2, with 7 nucleotides matching TRBD1. The CDR3 is made up of 12 amino acids. Trimming at V came to 3 bases and at J to 8 bases, leaving 3 bases not matched to a gene. Germline loops: CDR1 MNHEY, CDR2 SVGAGI. The CDR3 loop is CASSYKTGGYTF. Written as DNA, the CDR3 is TGTGCCAGCAGTTATAAGACAGGGGGCTACACCTTC.

This clone was recorded many times. The CDR3 DNA sequence: TGTGCCACCTTCGCGGGGGGCCGCGGCACAGATACGCAGTATTTT. Translation: CATFAGGRGTDTQYF. This chain uses TRBV5-4 with TRBJ2-3, with 8 bases fitting TRBD2. This CDR3 has 15 amino acids. Germline-derived CDR1 and CDR2 are SGHNT and YYREEE (reference sequence). Unmatched junction bases numbered 10, after V lost 9 bases and J lost 1 base.

This clone occurred a few times. The gene calls are TRBV9 and TRBJ2-2, with D unresolved. Trimming shortened V by 3 bases and J by 2 bases, and 5 bases separated the two germline ends. The CDR3 consists of 13 residues. The germline V gene encodes CDR1 SGDLS and CDR2 YYNGEE. The CDR3 DNA is TGTGCCAGCAGCGGGCAAAACACCGGGGAGCTGTTTTTT. Its translation: CASSGQNTGELFF.

This clone was found a few times. The chain recombines TRBV6-5 with TRBJ1-1; no clear D gene. V gave up 2 bases and J gave up 5 bases, with 12 bases separating them. CDR1 and CDR2 from the germline V gene are MNHEY and SVGAGI. The CDR3 is made up of 14 amino acids. The CDR3 reads CASSYRGKGTEAFF. As DNA, the CDR3 is TGTGCCAGCAGTTACCGGGGTAAGGGTACTGAAGCTTTCTTT.

The chain recombines TRBV5-6 with TRBJ2-1, with 9 bases matching TRBD1. The CDR3 extends over 13 amino acids. The junction had 3 bases not matched to a gene; V was cut back by 3 bases and J by 8 bases. The germline V gene has CDR1 SGHDT and CDR2 YYEEEE. The chain's CDR3 is CASSYRGLDEQFF. The CDR3 nucleotides are TGTGCCAGCAGCTACAGGGGGCTTGATGAGCAGTTCTTC.

The sample holds a few counts of this clone. The chain is built from TRBV5-4 and TRBJ2-5, with TRBD2 matching 9 bases. CDR1 SGHNT and CDR2 YYREEE come from the germline V gene (reference sequence). V shed 4 bases and J 1 base; nucleotides not matched to a gene: 8. This CDR3 has 16 amino acids. The CDR3 reads CASSPSGLALQETQYF. CDR3 nucleotide sequence: TGTGCCAGCAGCCCATCGGGACTAGCTCTCCAAGAGACCCAGTACTTC.

The chain joins TRBV29-1 to TRBJ1-2; tentatively, D is TRBD1 (5 bases). Germline-derived CDR1 and CDR2 are SQVTM and ANQGSEA. The ends were cut back, 4 bases at V and 8 bases at J, with 14 bases in the middle. CDR3 size: 12 residues. The CDR3 region has the DNA TGCAGCGTTGCAAGGACAAGGGACGGCTACACCTTC. Protein: CSVARTRDGYTF.

This clone was counted between two and nine times. The chain joins TRBV12-2 to TRBJ2-3; the DNA was not compared with TRBD2, the D call given in the table. TRBV12-2 counts as a pseudogene. The length of the CDR3 is 16 residues. In DNA, the CDR3 is TGTGCAAGTCGCTCCAAAGGAGAGCTTAGCACAGATACGCAGTATTTT. Translation: CASRSKGELSTDTQYF.

This clone was observed a few times. CDR3 residues: CASTWTWGNEQFF. For the CDR3, the DNA is TGTGCCAGCACCTGGACGTGGGGCAATGAGCAGTTCTTC. The genes are TRBV5-4 and TRBJ2-1; D not resolved. This CDR3 spans 13 amino acids. V was pared by 6 bases and J by 6 bases, with 13 bases between. Germline-derived CDR1 and CDR2 are SGHNT and YYREEE (reference sequence).

The V call is TRBV6-5, the J call TRBJ1-3; a weak D match, TRBD1 (5 bases). The CDR3 loop spans 14 amino acids. V shed 6 bases and J shed 7 bases, with 16 bases lying between them. From germline, CDR1 is MNHEY and CDR2 SVGAGI. DNA for the CDR3: TGTGCCAGCAGAACCGGGACGGATGCCAACACCATATATTTT. Amino acids: CASRTGTDANTIYF.